These 25 T cell receptor beta chains originate from one sample sequenced in a study of spatial heterogeneity in lung cancer (dated by TCRdb to between 2018 and 2021). Taken with the paper, the label for time point translates to: blood at routine non-recurrence follow-up after resection. Without any cell sorting, TCR sequencing was performed on whole RNA extracted either from tumor and nontumor lung tissue or from cryopreserved PBMC samples. Receptor amplification or capture employed 5' RACE. The sequencer listed for this sample is NextSeq 500. The raw public data were reprocessed by TCRdb itself: fastp quality trimming at Q25, MiXCR clonotype calling, in-frame beta chains only. Each CDR3 protein gets just one entry, which takes the most common genes and DNA from the rows behind it. The sample contains under 150,000 distinct CDR3 sequences, approximately 12% of them found a single time. The top ten hold about 15% of the sample.

Here the sequenced sample was PBMCs, taken at follow-up. Every receptor here comes from a male donor with early-stage non-small cell lung cancer.

This clonotype was seen only a few times. The chain carries TRBV7-9 and TRBJ1-1; the D gene is possibly TRBD1 (5 bases). The V end lost 5 bases, the J end lost 0 bases, and 10 bases lay between the germline ends. CDR1 is SEHNR, CDR2 FQNEAQ, per germline (reference sequence). The CDR3 contains 14 residues. The DNA of the CDR3 is TGTGCCAGCAGCGCCGACAGCGTGAACACTGAAGCTTTCTTT. This codes for CASSADSVNTEAFF.

This chain connects TRBV3-1 to TRBJ2-7; the D gene is possibly TRBD1 (5 bases). In germline, CDR1 is LGHDT, CDR2 YNNKEL (reference sequence). This CDR3 has 15 amino acids. Trimming took off 1 base at V and 0 bases at J, with 10 bases between the two ends. CDR3 nucleotide sequence: TGTGCCAGCAGCCAAGGCTTTAGGGGCTCCTACGAGCAGTACTTC. Its protein product is CASSQGFRGSYEQYF.

The chain recombines TRBV20-1 with TRBJ1-2, with a weak D call TRBD1 (5 bases). V lost 0 bases and J lost 4, with 15 bases in between. This CDR3 has 15 residues. CDR1 and CDR2 (germline): DFQATT, SNEGSKA (reference sequence). This CDR3 reads CSARDVGEIFYGYTF. The DNA of the CDR3 is TGCAGTGCTAGAGATGTGGGGGAGATTTTCTATGGCTACACCTTC.

The CDR3 loop is CASSSRTGASGYGYTF. As DNA, the CDR3 is TGTGCCAGCAGCTCCAGGACAGGGGCGAGCGGCTATGGCTACACCTTC. The rearrangement joins TRBV11-3 to TRBJ1-2; 9 bases are shared with TRBD1. The CDR3 length is 16 residues. V lost 4 bases, J lost 4 bases, and 10 bases stayed unmatched. Germline lookup yields CDR1 SGHNT and CDR2 YENEEA. The full variable domain, completed using reference TRBV11-3 and TRBJ1-2, is EAGVVQSPRYKIIEKKQPVAFWCNPISGHNTLYWYLQNLGQGPELLIRYENEEAVDDSQLPKDRFSAERLKGVDSTLKIQPAELGDSAVYLCASSSRTGASGYGYTFGSGTRLTVV.

This clonotype appeared a few times. This chain connects TRBV12-5 to TRBJ2-4; 10 positions agree with TRBD1. Trimming removed 2 bases from V and 6 bases from J; junction bases left unmatched: 7. Germline loops: CDR1 LGHNT, CDR2 FRNRAP. The CDR3 length is 16 residues. The CDR3 is CASGLIVTGGGNIQYF. DNA of the CDR3: TGTGCTAGTGGTTTGATAGTGACAGGGGGCGGAAACATTCAGTACTTC.

The chain uses TRBV6-2 or TRBV6-3 and TRBJ2-3; TRBD1 agrees at 8 bases. The germline CDR1 and CDR2 sequences are MNHEY and SVGEGT. The CDR3 is 15 residues long. With V trimmed by 7 bases and J by 1 base, 7 bases remained unmatched. The chain's CDR3 is CASNGQGARTDTQYF. The CDR3 region has the DNA TGTGCCAGCAACGGGCAGGGGGCGCGCACAGATACGCAGTATTTT.

This clonotype was counted a few times. This chain joins TRBV28 and TRBJ1-6; D unresolved. Trimming stripped 5 bases from V and 9 bases from J, with 14 bases between. The V gene's germline CDR1 is MDHEN and CDR2 SYDVKM. This CDR3 has 14 amino acids. CDR3 sequence (DNA): TGTGCCAGCAGTCCCCGATATAATTCTTCACCCCTCCACTTT. Translation: CASSPRYNSSPLHF.

This clonotype was observed many times. The chain carries TRBV10-3 and TRBJ1-1, with 11 bases that match TRBD1. The CDR3 has 16 residues. Germline values: CDR1 ENHRY, CDR2 SYGVKD. V lost 6 bases, J lost 4 bases, and 10 bases stayed unmatched. The CDR3 loop is CAIRDPGQGDGTEAFF. CDR3 nucleotides: TGTGCCATCAGGGACCCGGGACAGGGGGATGGCACTGAAGCTTTCTTT.

This clonotype occurred a few times. This rearrangement joins TRBV27 to TRBJ1-1; D gene ambiguous. Germline V gives CDR1 MNHEY, CDR2 SMNVEV (reference sequence). The CDR3 has 14 residues. The V and J ends lost 5 bases and 2 bases respectively, with 12 bases between them. The CDR3 DNA is TGTGCCAGCAGTCCACGTGAGGGCAACACTGAAGCTTTCTTT. This codes for CASSPREGNTEAFF.

This clonotype came up a few times. This chain connects TRBV5-1 to TRBJ1-4, with D possibly being TRBD1 (6 bases). The CDR3 extends over 15 amino acids. V was cut by 4 bases and J by 4 bases, with 14 bases left in between. Germline V gene data show CDR1 as SGHRS and CDR2 as YFSETQ. The CDR3 loop is CASSTGGQNNEKLFF. The CDR3 coding sequence is TGCGCCAGCAGCACCGGGGGACAAAATAATGAAAAACTGTTTTTT.

This clonotype was counted a few times. This sequence joins TRBV4-1 and TRBJ1-2; D is uncertain. The germline V gene has CDR1 MGHRA and CDR2 YSYEKL. The V end was cut by 0 bases, the J end by 4 bases, with 9 bases between. The CDR3 has 14 amino acids. The CDR3 spells CASSQDGQAYGYTF. In nucleotides, the CDR3 is TGCGCCAGCAGCCAAGACGGGCAGGCCTATGGCTACACCTTC.

This clonotype appeared a few times. This chain joins TRBV15 and TRBJ2-5; D is undetermined. The V gene lost 0 bases and the J gene lost 5 bases, with 10 bases spanning the gap. CDR1 is LNHNV and CDR2 is YYDKDF in the germline V gene (reference sequence). The CDR3 is made up of 14 amino acids. The CDR3 region is CATSRDLSSETQYF. CDR3 sequence (DNA): TGTGCCACCAGCAGAGATCTTAGTTCGGAGACCCAGTACTTC.

This clonotype was recorded at least ten times. V usage is TRBV9 and J usage is TRBJ2-7, with D unresolved. The CDR3 length is 13 residues. V shed 4 bases and J shed 6 bases, with 14 bases lying between them. The germline gives CDR1 SGDLS, CDR2 YYNGEE. For the CDR3, the DNA is TGTGCCAGCAGCAATAGTCTTGGCGGCGAGCAGTACTTC. Translating gives CASSNSLGGEQYF.

This clonotype was counted only a few times. This rearrangement joins TRBV28 to TRBJ1-5; D is unclear. There are 12 residues in the CDR3. Germline assignment: CDR1 MDHEN and CDR2 SYDVKM. V lost 6 bases to trimming and J lost 4 bases, with 7 bases between them. CDR3 sequence (DNA): TGTGCCAGCAGGCGGGGAAATCAGCCCCAGCATTTT. Translation: CASRRGNQPQHF.

This clonotype was counted only a few times. The rearrangement uses TRBV6-5 and TRBJ1-2; 7 bases are shared with TRBD1. V lost 5 bases and J lost 8; bases outside the gene matches: 11. In germline, CDR1 is MNHEY, CDR2 SVGAGI. The CDR3 has 14 residues. CDR3 DNA: TGTGCCAGCAGTATCACCCGACAGGGCCCGGGCTACACCTTC. Its protein product is CASSITRQGPGYTF.

The genes are TRBV27 and TRBJ2-3; maybe TRBD1 (6 bases). The CDR3 totals 14 residues. Germline V gene data show CDR1 as MNHEY and CDR2 as SMNVEV (reference sequence). Trimming stripped 5 bases from V and 5 bases from J, with 14 bases between. The CDR3 DNA reads as TGTGCCAGCAGTGGGTTCAGGGGTGGAGATACGCAGTATTTT. This codes for CASSGFRGGDTQYF.

The chain couples TRBV10-3 to TRBJ1-5; D gene uncertain. The V gene lost 3 bases and the J gene lost 4 bases, with 10 bases spanning the gap. The germline CDR1 and CDR2 sequences are ENHRY and SYGVKD. The CDR3 has 14 amino acids. Here the CDR3 reads CAISETEGNQPQHF. In DNA form, the CDR3 reads TGTGCCATCAGTGAAACGGAGGGAAATCAGCCCCAGCATTTT.

This clonotype came up a few times. The V gene is TRBV11-2, the J gene TRBJ2-5, with 7 nucleotides matching TRBD2. Germline CDR1 reads SGHAT; CDR2 reads FQNNGV. V dropped 5 bases and J dropped 0; count of bases not matched to a gene: 9. The CDR3 length is 16 residues. The CDR3 is CASSRLGGVHQETQYF. The CDR3 DNA reads TGTGCCAGCAGCCGTCTGGGAGGGGTCCACCAAGAGACCCAGTACTTC.

Only a few counts were recorded for this clonotype. This sequence joins TRBV28 and TRBJ2-7; D is tentatively TRBD1 or TRBD2 (6 bases each). V was cut by 6 bases and J by 2 bases, with 17 bases left in between. This CDR3 is built from 15 residues. The germline gives CDR1 MDHEN, CDR2 SYDVKM. The CDR3 reads CASSRWGAVPYEQYF. In nucleotides, the CDR3 is TGTGCCAGCAGCCGATGGGGGGCAGTACCCTACGAGCAGTACTTC.

The chain recombines TRBV6-5 with TRBJ2-1; TRBD2 might be the D (5 bases). Trimming took 2 bases from V and 8 from J, leaving 16 bases between them. The CDR3 sequence is 15 residues long. The germline V gene has CDR1 MNHEY and CDR2 SVGAGI. CDR3 nucleotides: TGTGCCAGCAGTTACGTCGGGAACGACGGGGATGAGCAGTTCTTC. Translating gives CASSYVGNDGDEQFF.

This clonotype has ten or more counts. The chain couples TRBV14 to TRBJ2-3; 8 bases are shared with TRBD2. The CDR3 spans 17 residues. The junction had 13 bases not matched to a gene; V was cut back by 6 bases and J by 2 bases. Germline V gene data show CDR1 as SGHDN and CDR2 as FVKESK. The DNA of the CDR3 is TGTGCCAGCAGTCCCTTTAGCGGGGCACTCAACACAGATACGCAGTATTTT. Translation: CASSPFSGALNTDTQYF.

This clonotype was found a few times. V is TRBV12-3 or TRBV12-4 and J is TRBJ1-5; D unclear. Trimming took 0 bases from V and 3 from J, leaving 6 bases between them. CDR3 length equals 14 residues. As DNA, the CDR3 is TGTGCCAGCAGTTTAGCAGGATACAATCAGCCCCAGCATTTT. Translation gives CASSLAGYNQPQHF.

The table lists this clonotype with many counts. The chain has TRBV20-1 and TRBJ1-2; no firm D call. The germline CDR1 and CDR2 sequences are DFQATT and SNEGSKA (reference sequence). V was pared by 6 bases and J by 5 bases, with 13 bases between. This CDR3 is built from 12 residues. CDR3: CSAPRPSYGYTF. CDR3 nucleotides: TGCAGTGCACCTCGACCATCGTATGGCTACACCTTC.

This clonotype occurred a few times. The J gene is TRBJ1-4, the V gene TRBV2, with D possibly TRBD1 on 5 matching bases. V was cut by 6 bases and J by 4 bases, with 15 bases left in between. The length of the CDR3 is 15 residues. Germline V gene data show CDR1 as SNHLY and CDR2 as FYNNEI. This chain's CDR3 is CASSLGGGGNEKLFF. The CDR3 region has the DNA TGTGCCAGCAGCCTCGGGGGAGGCGGTAATGAAAAACTGTTTTTT.

This clonotype was seen many times. The chain carries TRBV10-3 and TRBJ1-1, with 7 bases lining up with TRBD1. J was trimmed by 2 bases and V by 11 bases; bases with no gene match: 14. This CDR3 region has 15 residues. From germline, CDR1 is ENHRY and CDR2 SYGVKD. CDR3 nucleotides: TGTGCCGCCCGGACAGGACCATTGTCCAACACTGAAGCTTTCTTT. Translation: CAARTGPLSNTEAFF.